This T cell receptor (beta chain) appears in the sequencing data of a study of blood T cells in healthy people across ages. Turning to this clonotype: One base away lies a much larger clone, so this may be a sequencing read error.

Alongside a J-beta primer mix, a sample-barcoded 5' primer served in a second PCR lasting roughly 7 to 12 cycles. TCRdb analysed the 5' RACE reads with MiXCR anew, one entry per CDR3 protein. The sample contains some 1.4 million distinct CDR3 sequences, roughly 40% of which appear only once. The V gene lost 1 base and the J gene lost 11 bases, with 9 bases spanning the gap. Germline-derived CDR1 and CDR2 are MGHRA and YSYEKL. CDR3 length: 12 residues. This sequence originates from a woman between 18 and 29 years old in good health. The sequenced sample was blood. The chain has TRBV4-1 and TRBJ2-1; maybe TRBD2 (5 bases). The CDR3 is CASSQAGNQQFF. CDR3 in DNA: TGCGCCAGCAGCCAAGCGGGGAATCAGCAGTTCTTC.